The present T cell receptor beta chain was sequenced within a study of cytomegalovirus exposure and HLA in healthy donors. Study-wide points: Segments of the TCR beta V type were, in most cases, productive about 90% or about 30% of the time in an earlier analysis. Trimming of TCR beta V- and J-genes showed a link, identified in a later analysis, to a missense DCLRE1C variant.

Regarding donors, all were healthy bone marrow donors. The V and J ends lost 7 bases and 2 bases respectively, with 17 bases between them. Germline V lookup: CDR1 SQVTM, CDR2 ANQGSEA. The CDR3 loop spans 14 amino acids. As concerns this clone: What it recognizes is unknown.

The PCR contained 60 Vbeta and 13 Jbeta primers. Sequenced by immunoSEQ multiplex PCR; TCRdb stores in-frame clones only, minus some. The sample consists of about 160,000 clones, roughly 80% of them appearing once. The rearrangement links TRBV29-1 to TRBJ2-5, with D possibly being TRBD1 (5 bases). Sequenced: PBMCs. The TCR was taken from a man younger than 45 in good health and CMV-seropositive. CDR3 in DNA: TGCAGCGCAAAGCCCTTGACAGAACAAGAGACCCAGTACTTC. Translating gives CSAKPLTEQETQYF.